The next 16 T cell receptor beta chains were all read from a single sample in a study of T cells in Graves' hyperthyroidism and ophthalmopathy (dated by TCRdb to between 2017 and 2020). The method behind the library was multiplex PCR. Instrument on record: Illumina HiSeq 2000. The TCR beta CDR3 regions were amplified from the RNA transcripts. The first round of RT-PCR for the TCR CDR3 was performed with the HTBI primer set and the Qiagen OneStep RT-PCR kit. TCRdb reanalyzed the raw reads on its own, using fastp at Q25 for trimming and MiXCR for clone calling, and kept in-frame beta chains. Rows merge per CDR3 protein into single entries with the most common DNA and genes. The sample data list under 400,000 distinct CDR3 sequences, and 14% of these were observed just once. The ten largest clones add up to around 10% of the sample. The sequenced material came from blood. The receptors stem from a woman in her sixties with Graves' hyperthyroidism.

This clonotype appeared many times. The V and J genes are TRBV20-1 and TRBJ2-3, with D unclear. CDR3 length: 15 residues. Germline CDR1 is DFQATT and CDR2 is SNEGSKA (reference sequence). The V gene lost 1 base and the J gene lost 4 bases, with 15 bases spanning the gap. The CDR3 is CSARAKDSLPDTQYF. The CDR3 DNA is TGCAGTGCTAGAGCCAAGGATAGCCTCCCAGATACGCAGTATTTT.

A remark on this clonotype: Its ends do not fully match the called genes, so a read error is possible. V is TRBV4-1 and J is TRBJ2-7, with 9 bases lining up with TRBD1. Germline V lookup: CDR1 MGHRA, CDR2 YSYEKL. The CDR3 has 16 residues. The CDR3 nucleotides are TGTGCCAGCAGCCAAGATGGTGGGACAGGGTCCGGCGAGCAGTACTTC. It yields the protein CASSQDGGTGSGEQYF.

This clonotype was counted many times. This chain links TRBV3-1 with TRBJ2-7, with no clear D. Trimming took 1 base from V and 2 from J, leaving 9 bases between them. Germline V gene lookup returns CDR1 LGHDT and CDR2 YNNKEL (reference sequence). The CDR3 sequence is 14 residues long. CDR3 sequence reads: CASSQGAQTYEQYF. The DNA of the CDR3 is TGTGCCAGCAGCCAAGGTGCGCAGACCTACGAGCAGTACTTC.

This clonotype was detected a few times. The gene calls are TRBV24-1 and TRBJ2-5, with D possibly called TRBD1 or TRBD2 (6 bases each). The germline V gene encodes CDR1 KGHDR and CDR2 SFDVKD. The CDR3 consists of 13 residues. V was trimmed by 9 bases and J by 5 bases, leaving 15 bases between them. CDR3 nucleotide sequence: TGTGCCACCGGACCCCGGGGGCTGGAGACCCAGTACTTC. Translation: CATGPRGLETQYF.

This clonotype was detected a few times. The rearrangement joins TRBV6-1 to TRBJ1-2, with a possible D match to TRBD1 (5 bases). The CDR3 length is 12 residues. CDR1 is MNHNS and CDR2 is SASEGT in the germline V gene. The V end was cut by 6 bases, the J end by 8 bases, with 13 bases between. The CDR3 nucleotides read TGTGCCAGCAGGGGGGTAATGGGAGGCTACACCTTC. Protein: CASRGVMGGYTF.

At least ten counts were recorded for this clonotype. V usage is TRBV18 and J usage is TRBJ1-5; D call uncertain. CDR3 length: 13 amino acids. The V end was cut by 2 bases, the J end by 5 bases, with 7 bases between. Looked up from germline, CDR1 is KGHSH and CDR2 is LQKENI. The CDR3 is CASSPGEDQPQHF. The CDR3, as DNA: TGTGCCAGCTCACCAGGGGAGGATCAGCCCCAGCATTTT.

This clonotype has a handful of counts. The chain recombines TRBV4-1 with TRBJ2-2; D uncertain. Between the trimmed V and J ends, which lost 6 bases and 7 bases, there was a span of 15 bases. CDR3 length: 14 residues. CDR1 is MGHRA and CDR2 is YSYEKL in the germline V gene. DNA for the CDR3: TGCGCCAGCAGACCCCCGGGCAGGATCGGGGAGCTGTTTTTT. Translated, it gives CASRPPGRIGELFF.

In this sample, this clonotype turned up many times. The rearrangement uses TRBV5-1 and TRBJ2-2; unclear D gene. V dropped 4 bases and J dropped 2 bases, with 12 bases sitting between them. The CDR3 extends over 15 amino acids. Germline V gives CDR1 SGHRS, CDR2 YFSETQ. The CDR3 loop is CASSVARPNTGELFF. The CDR3 nucleotides read TGCGCCAGCAGCGTCGCACGACCCAACACCGGGGAGCTGTTTTTT.

This clonotype came up many times. V usage is TRBV6-1 and J usage is TRBJ1-6, with 7 bases identical to TRBD1. The V gene end was trimmed by 6 bases and the J gene end by 8 bases; junction bases not matched to a gene: 4. The CDR3 runs to 13 residues. Germline-derived CDR1 and CDR2 are MNHNS and SASEGT. CDR3 region: CASRQGRHSPLHF. The DNA for the CDR3 is TGTGCCAGCAGACAGGGGCGGCATTCACCCCTCCACTTT.

The chain combines TRBV20-1 with TRBJ2-1; 8 positions match TRBD2. Trimming cost V 2 bases and J 6 bases; bases outside gene matches: 9. Germline V gene lookup returns CDR1 DFQATT and CDR2 SNEGSKA (reference sequence). This CDR3 contains 15 residues. CDR3 in amino acids: CSARNKFAGGNEQFF. In DNA, the CDR3 is TGCAGTGCTAGAAATAAGTTTGCGGGAGGCAATGAGCAGTTCTTC.

This clonotype was seen ten or more times. The chain uses TRBV6-5 and TRBJ1-2; D might be TRBD1 (5 bases). The CDR3 is 16 residues long. V shed 1 base and J shed 1 base, with 13 bases lying between them. Germline V gives CDR1 MNHEY, CDR2 SVGAGI. Written as DNA, the CDR3 is TGTGCCAGCAGTTACTTCCAGGGATCATTTAACTATGGCTACACCTTC. This sequence encodes CASSYFQGSFNYGYTF.

This clonotype was seen at least ten times. The chain uses TRBV12-3 or TRBV12-4 and TRBJ1-1; D is unclear. The ends were cut back, 4 bases at V and 5 bases at J, with 11 bases in the middle. The CDR3 contains 13 residues. The CDR3 spells CASSSLTATEAFF. The CDR3 nucleotides read TGTGCCAGCAGTTCGCTGACGGCTACTGAAGCTTTCTTT.

This clonotype was found a few times. The chain couples TRBV11-2 to TRBJ2-5; 7 bases agree with TRBD2. J was trimmed by 2 bases and V by 0 bases; bases with no gene match: 3. CDR3 size: 15 residues. The germline V gene encodes CDR1 SGHAT and CDR2 FQNNGV. The CDR3 loop is CASSLEGTTQETQYF. Written as DNA, the CDR3 is TGTGCCAGCAGCTTAGAGGGGACTACTCAAGAGACCCAGTACTTC.

This clonotype was seen repeatedly, ten times or more. The rearrangement uses TRBV29-1 and TRBJ2-3, with 8 bases matching TRBD1. Germline CDR1 reads SQVTM; CDR2 reads ANQGSEA. The CDR3 is made up of 14 amino acids. The V and J ends lost 3 bases and 5 bases, in that order; junction bases with no gene match: 7. The chain's CDR3 is CSVEIGGTGDTQYF. The CDR3 region has the DNA TGCAGCGTTGAGATCGGAGGGACAGGAGATACGCAGTATTTT.

This clonotype has a count of ten or more. The V and J genes are TRBV6-2 or TRBV6-3 and TRBJ2-1; weak D call: TRBD2 (6 bases). This CDR3 has 14 amino acids. Germline V CDR1 and CDR2: MNHEY, SVGEGT. Trimming stripped 6 bases from V and 10 bases from J, with 19 bases between. The CDR3 reads CASSPSWGLGEQFF. The CDR3, as DNA: TGTGCCAGCAGCCCCTCCTGGGGACTTGGAGAGCAGTTCTTC.

This clonotype has ten or more counts. The chain links TRBV6-1 to TRBJ2-2; D is unresolved. This CDR3 is 12 amino acids long. Trimming pared 11 bases from V and 1 base from J, leaving 8 bases between. Germline V gene lookup returns CDR1 MNHNS and CDR2 SASEGT. The CDR3 spells CAGKKNTGELFF. The DNA of the CDR3 is TGTGCCGGCAAGAAGAACACCGGGGAGCTGTTTTTT.